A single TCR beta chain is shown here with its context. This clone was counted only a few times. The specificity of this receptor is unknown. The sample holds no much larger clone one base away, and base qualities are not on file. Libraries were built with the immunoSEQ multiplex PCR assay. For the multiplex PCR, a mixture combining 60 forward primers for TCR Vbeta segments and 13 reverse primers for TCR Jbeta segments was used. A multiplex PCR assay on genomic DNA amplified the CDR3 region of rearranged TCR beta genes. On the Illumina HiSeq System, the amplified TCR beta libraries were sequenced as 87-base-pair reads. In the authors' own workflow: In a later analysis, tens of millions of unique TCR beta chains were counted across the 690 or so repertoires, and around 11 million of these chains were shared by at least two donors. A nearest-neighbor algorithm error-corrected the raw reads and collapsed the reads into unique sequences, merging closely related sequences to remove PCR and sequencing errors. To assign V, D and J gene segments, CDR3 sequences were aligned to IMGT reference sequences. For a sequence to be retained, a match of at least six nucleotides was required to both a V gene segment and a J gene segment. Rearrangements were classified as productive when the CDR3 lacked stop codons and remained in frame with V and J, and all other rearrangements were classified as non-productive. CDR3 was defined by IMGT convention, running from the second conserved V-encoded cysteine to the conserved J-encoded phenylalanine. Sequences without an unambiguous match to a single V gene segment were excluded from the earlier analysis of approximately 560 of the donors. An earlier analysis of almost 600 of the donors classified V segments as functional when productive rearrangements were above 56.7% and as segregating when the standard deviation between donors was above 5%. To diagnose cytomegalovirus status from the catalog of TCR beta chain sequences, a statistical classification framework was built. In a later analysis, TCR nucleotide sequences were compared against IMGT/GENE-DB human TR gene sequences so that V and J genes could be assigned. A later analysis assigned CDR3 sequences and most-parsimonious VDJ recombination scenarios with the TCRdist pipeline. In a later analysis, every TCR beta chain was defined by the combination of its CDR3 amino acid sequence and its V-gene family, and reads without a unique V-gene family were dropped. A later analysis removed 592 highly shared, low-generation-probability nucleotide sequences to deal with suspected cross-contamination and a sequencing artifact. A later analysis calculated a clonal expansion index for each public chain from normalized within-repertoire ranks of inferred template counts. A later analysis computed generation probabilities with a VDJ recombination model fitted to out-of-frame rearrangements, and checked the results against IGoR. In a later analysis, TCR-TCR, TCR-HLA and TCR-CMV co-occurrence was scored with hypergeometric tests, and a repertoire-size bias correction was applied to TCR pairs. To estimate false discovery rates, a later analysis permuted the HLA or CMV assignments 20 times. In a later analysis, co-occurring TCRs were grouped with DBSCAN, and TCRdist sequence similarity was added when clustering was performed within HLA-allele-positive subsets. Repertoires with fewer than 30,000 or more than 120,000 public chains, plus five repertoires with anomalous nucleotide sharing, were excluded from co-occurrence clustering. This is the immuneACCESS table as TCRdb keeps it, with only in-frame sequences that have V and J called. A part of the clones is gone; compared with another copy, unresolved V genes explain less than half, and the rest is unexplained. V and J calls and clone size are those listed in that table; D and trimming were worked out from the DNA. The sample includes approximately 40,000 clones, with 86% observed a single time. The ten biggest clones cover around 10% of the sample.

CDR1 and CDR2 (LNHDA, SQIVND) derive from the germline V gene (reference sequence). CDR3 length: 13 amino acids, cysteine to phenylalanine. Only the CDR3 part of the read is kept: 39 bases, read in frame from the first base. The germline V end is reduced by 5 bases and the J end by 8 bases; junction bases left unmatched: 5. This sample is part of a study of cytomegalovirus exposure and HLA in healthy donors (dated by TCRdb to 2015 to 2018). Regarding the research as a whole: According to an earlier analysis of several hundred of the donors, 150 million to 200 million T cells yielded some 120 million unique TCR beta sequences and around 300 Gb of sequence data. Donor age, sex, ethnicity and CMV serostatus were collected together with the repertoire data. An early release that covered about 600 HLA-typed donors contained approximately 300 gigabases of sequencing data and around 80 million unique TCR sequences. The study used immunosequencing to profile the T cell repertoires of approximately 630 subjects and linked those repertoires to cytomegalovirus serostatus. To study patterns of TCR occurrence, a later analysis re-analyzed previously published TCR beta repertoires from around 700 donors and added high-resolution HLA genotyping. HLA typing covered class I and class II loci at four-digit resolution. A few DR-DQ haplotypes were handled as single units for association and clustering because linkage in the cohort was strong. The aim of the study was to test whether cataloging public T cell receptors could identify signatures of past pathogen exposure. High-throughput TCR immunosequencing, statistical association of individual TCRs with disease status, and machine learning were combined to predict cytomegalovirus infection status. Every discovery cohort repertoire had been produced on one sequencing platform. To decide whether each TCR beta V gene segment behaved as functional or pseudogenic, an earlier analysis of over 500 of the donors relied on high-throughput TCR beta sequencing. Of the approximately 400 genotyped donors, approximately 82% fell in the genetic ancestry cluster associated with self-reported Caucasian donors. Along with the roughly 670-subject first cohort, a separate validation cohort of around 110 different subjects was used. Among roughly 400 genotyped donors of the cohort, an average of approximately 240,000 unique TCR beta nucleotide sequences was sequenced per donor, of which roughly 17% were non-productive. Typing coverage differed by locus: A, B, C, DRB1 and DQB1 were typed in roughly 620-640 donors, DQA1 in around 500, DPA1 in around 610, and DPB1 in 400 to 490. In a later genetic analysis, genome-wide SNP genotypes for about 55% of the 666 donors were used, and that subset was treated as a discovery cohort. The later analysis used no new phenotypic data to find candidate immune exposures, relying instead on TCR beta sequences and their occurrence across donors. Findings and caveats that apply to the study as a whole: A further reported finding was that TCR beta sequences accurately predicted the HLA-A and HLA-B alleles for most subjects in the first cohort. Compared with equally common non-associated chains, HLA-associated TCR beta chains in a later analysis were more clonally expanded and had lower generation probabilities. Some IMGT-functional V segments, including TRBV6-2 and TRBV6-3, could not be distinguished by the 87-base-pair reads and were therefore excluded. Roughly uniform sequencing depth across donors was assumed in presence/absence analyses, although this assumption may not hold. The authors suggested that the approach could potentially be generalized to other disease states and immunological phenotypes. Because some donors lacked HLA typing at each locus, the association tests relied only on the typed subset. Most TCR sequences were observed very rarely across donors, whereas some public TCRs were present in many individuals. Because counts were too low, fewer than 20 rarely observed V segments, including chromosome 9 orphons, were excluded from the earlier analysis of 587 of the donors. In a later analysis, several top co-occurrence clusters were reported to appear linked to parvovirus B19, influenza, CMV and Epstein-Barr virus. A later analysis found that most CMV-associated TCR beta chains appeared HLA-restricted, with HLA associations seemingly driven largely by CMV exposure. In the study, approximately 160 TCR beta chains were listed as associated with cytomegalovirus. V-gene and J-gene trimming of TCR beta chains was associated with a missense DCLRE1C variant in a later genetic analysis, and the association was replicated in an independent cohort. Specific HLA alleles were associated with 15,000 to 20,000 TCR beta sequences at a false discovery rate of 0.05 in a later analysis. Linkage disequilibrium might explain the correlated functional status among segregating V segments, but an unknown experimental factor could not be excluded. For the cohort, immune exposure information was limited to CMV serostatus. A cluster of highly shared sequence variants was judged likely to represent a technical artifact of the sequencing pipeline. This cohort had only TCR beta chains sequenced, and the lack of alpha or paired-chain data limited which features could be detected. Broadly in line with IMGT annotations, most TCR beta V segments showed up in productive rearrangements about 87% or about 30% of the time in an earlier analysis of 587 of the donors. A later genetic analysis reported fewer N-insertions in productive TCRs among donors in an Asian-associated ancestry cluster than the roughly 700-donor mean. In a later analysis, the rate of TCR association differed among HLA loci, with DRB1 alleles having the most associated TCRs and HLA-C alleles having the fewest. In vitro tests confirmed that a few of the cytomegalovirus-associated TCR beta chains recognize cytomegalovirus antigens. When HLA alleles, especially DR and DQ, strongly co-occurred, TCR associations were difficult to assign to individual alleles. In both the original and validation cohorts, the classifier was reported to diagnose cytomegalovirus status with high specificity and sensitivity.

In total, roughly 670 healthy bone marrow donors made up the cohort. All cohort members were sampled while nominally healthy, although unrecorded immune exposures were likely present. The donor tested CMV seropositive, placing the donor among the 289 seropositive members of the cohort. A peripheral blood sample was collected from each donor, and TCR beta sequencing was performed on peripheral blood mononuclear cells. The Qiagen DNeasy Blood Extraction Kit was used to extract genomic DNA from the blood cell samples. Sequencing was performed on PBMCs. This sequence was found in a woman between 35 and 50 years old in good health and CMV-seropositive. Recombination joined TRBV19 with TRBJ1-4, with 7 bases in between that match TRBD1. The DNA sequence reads TGTGCCAGTAGTCCTCGGGACAGCGAAAAACTGTTTTTT. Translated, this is CASSPRDSEKLFF.